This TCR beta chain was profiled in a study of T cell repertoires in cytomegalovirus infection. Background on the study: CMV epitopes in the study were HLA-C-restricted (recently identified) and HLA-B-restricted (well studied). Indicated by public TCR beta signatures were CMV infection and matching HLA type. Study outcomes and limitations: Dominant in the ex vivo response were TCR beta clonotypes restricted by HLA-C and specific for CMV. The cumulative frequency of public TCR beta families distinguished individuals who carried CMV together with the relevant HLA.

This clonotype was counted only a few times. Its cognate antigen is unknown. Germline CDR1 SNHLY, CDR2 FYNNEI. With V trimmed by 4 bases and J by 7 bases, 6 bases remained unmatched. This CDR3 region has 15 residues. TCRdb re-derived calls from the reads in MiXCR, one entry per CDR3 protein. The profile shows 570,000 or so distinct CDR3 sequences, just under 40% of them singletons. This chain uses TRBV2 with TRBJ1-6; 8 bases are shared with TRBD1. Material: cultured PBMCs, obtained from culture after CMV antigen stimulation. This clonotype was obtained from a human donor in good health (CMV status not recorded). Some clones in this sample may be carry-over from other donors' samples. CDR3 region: CASSAGQAKNSPLHF. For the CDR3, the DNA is TGTGCCAGCAGTGCGGGACAGGCGAAAAATTCACCCCTCCACTTT.